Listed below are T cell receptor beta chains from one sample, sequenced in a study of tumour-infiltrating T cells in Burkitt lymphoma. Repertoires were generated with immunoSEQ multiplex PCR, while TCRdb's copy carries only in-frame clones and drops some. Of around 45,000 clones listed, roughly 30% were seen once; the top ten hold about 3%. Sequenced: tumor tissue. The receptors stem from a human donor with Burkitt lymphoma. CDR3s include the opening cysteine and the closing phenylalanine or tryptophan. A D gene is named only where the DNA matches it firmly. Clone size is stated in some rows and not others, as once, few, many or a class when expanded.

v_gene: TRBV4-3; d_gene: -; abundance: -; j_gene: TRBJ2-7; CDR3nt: TGCGCCAGCAGCCCGGGGGGCTTTACTCTCTCGCCCTCCTACGAGCAGTACTTC; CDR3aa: CASSPGGFTLSPSYEQYF
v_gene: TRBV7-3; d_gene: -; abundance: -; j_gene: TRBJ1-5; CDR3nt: TGTGCCAACCGACGACCCGCCCCCTGTCGGCAGCCCCAGCATTTT; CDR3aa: CANRRPAPCRQPQHF
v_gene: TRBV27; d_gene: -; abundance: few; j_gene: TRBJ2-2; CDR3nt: TGTGCCAGCAGTTTAGTGGCGATAACCGGGGAGCTGTTTTTT; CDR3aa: CASSLVAITGELFF
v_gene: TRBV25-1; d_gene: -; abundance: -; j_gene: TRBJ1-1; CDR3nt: TGTGCCAGCAGAAGATCAGGGACTGAAGCTTTCTTT; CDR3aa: CASRRSGTEAFF
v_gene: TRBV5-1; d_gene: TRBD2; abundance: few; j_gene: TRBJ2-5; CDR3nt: TGCGCCAGCAGCTTGGTCCCAGCGGGGGTTCAACAAGAGACCCAGTACTTC; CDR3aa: CASSLVPAGVQQETQYF
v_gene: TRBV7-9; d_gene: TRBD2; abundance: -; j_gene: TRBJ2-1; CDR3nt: TGTGCCAGCAGCCGGACTAGCGGGGGGCCGAATGAGCAGTTCTTC; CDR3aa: CASSRTSGGPNEQFF
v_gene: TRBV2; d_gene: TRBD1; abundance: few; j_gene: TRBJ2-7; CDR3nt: TGTGCCAGCAGGATAGGGACAGACTACGAGCAGTACTTC; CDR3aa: CASRIGTDYEQYF
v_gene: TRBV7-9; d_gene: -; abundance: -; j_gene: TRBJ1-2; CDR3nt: TGTGCCAGCAGCTTAGGAGATGGCTACACCTTC; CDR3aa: CASSLGDGYTF
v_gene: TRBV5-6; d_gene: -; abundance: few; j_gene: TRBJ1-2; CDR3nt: TGTGCCAGCAGCATCTACGGGGTTGGCTACACCTTC; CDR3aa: CASSIYGVGYTF
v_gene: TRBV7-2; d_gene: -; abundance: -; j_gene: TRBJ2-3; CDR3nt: TGTGCCAGCAGCTCCCGGATGCATCTGCGGGGAGCAGATACGCAGTATTTT; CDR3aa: CASSSRMHLRGADTQYF
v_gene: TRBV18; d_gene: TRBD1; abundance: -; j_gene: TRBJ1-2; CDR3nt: TGTGCCAGCTCACCGATAGGACAGGCATATGGCTACACCTTC; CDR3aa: CASSPIGQAYGYTF
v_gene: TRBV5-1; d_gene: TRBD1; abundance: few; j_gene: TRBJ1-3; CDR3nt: TGCGCCAGCAGGTCTACAGGGGCTGGAAACACCATATATTTT; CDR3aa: CASRSTGAGNTIYF
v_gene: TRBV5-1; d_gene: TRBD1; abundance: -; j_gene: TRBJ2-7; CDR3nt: TGCGCCAGCAGCGCGGACAGGGGAATTTACGAGCAGTACTTC; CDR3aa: CASSADRGIYEQYF
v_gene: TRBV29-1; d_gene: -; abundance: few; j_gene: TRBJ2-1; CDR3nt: TGCAGCGTTGGTGTGGGGGGTGAGCAGTTCTTC; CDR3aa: CSVGVGGEQFF
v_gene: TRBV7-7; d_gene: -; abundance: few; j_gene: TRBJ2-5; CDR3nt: TGTGCCAGCAGCACCGAGTACCAAGAGACCCAGTACTTC; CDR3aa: CASSTEYQETQYF
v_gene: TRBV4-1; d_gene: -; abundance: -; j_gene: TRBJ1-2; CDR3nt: TGCGCCAGCAGCCCCCAGGAACGGAACTATGGCTACACCTTC; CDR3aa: CASSPQERNYGYTF
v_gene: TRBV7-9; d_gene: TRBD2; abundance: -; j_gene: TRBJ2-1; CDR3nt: TGTGCCAGCAGCCCCAAGCGGGGGGAAAAGTACAATGAGCAGTTCTTC; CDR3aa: CASSPKRGEKYNEQFF
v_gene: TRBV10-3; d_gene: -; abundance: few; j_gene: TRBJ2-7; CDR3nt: TGTGCCATCAGAGCCAGCGCTATGTTCTACGAGCAGTACTTC; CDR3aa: CAIRASAMFYEQYF
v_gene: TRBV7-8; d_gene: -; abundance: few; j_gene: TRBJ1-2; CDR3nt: TGTGCCAGCAGCTTACAGGGAAAGGGAGGCTACACCTTC; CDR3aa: CASSLQGKGGYTF
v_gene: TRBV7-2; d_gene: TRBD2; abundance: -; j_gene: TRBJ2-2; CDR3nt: TGTGCCAGCAGCTGGTTAGCGGGGGGCCGGGGCGGGGAGCTGTTTTTT; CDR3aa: CASSWLAGGRGGELFF
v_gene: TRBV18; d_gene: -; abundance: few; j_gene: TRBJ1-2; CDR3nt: TGTGCCAGCTCACCAGCAGGTGATAATGGCTACACCTTC; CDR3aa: CASSPAGDNGYTF
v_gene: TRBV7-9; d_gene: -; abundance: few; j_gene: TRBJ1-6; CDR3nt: TGTGCCAGCAGCTTATTAGAGAATTCACCCCTCCACTTT; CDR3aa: CASSLLENSPLHF
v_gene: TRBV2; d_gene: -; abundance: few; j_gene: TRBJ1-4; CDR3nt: TGTGCCAGCAGTGAAGGGCGACATAATGAAAAACTGTTTTTT; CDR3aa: CASSEGRHNEKLFF
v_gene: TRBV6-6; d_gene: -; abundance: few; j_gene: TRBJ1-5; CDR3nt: TGTGCCAGCAGTTACTCGAGCAATCAGCCCCAGCATTTT; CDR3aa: CASSYSSNQPQHF
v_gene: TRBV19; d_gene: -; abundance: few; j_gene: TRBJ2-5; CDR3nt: TGTGCCAGTAGTACCTCTCTCGACACGTCGGCAGAGACCCAGTACTTC; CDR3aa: CASSTSLDTSAETQYF
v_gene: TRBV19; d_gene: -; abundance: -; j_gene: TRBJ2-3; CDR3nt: TGTGCCACCAGAGGGGGCACAGATACGCAGTATTTT; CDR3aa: CATRGGTDTQYF
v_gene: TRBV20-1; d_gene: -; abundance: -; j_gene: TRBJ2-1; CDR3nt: TGCAGTGCTAGAGACCGCAATGAGCAGTTCTTC; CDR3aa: CSARDRNEQFF
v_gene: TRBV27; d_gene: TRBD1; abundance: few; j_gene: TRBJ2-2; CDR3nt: TGTGCCAGTTCGGGACAGACGAACACCGGGGAGCTGTTTTTT; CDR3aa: CASSGQTNTGELFF
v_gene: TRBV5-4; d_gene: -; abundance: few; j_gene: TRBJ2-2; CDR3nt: TGTGCCAGCAGCACGGGCTCAGCCCGAACCGGGGAGCTGTTTTTT; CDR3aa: CASSTGSARTGELFF
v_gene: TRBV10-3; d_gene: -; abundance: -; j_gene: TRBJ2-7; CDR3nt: TGTGCCATCAGGGGGGCGGGATCAGGTGGCGAGCAGTACTTC; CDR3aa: CAIRGAGSGGEQYF
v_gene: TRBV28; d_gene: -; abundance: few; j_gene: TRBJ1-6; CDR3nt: TGTGCCAGCAGTCGACGGGTTAGCGCCCTCCACTTT; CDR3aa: CASSRRVSALHF
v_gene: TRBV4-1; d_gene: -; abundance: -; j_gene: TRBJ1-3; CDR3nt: TGCGCCAGCAGCCAAGATGGCGGGGCTGGAAACACCATATATTTT; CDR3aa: CASSQDGGAGNTIYF
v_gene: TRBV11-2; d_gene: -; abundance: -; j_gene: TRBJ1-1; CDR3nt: TGTGCCAGCAGCTTAGGAAGCGGGAACACTGAAGCTTTCTTT; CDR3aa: CASSLGSGNTEAFF
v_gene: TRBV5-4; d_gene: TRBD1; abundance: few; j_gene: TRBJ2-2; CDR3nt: TGTGCCAGCAGCTTGGGACAGGGATACACCGGGGAGCTGTTTTTT; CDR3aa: CASSLGQGYTGELFF
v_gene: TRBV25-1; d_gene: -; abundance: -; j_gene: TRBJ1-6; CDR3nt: TGTGCCAGCAGTGCCTCAAATTCACCCCTCCACTTT; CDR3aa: CASSASNSPLHF
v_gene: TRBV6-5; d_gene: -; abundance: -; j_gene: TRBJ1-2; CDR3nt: TGTGCCAGCAGAACCCCGGGGGGTGACTATGGCTACACCTTC; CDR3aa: CASRTPGGDYGYTF
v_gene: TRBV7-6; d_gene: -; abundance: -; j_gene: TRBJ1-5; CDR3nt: TGTGCCAGCAGCTCCCCGAATCAGCCCCAGCATTTT; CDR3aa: CASSSPNQPQHF
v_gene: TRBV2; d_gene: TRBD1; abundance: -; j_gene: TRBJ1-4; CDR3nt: TGTGCCAGCAGTTTAGACAGGGGCGCCCTTGAAAAACTGTTTTTT; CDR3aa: CASSLDRGALEKLFF
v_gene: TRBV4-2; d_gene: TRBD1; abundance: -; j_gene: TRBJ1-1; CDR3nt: TGTGCCAGCAGCCAGGAACAGGGGGCAAACACTGAAGCTTTCTTT; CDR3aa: CASSQEQGANTEAFF
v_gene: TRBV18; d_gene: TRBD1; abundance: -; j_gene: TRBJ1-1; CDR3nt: TGTGCCAGCTCATCCCGGACAGGGGGAGCTTTCTTT; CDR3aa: CASSSRTGGAFF
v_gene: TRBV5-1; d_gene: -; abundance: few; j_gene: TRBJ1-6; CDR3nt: TGCGCCAGCAGCTTGGCGGCCGGAGATATCAATTCACCCCTCCACTTT; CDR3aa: CASSLAAGDINSPLHF
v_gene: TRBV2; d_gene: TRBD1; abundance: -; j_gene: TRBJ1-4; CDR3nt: TGTGCCAGCAGGGAACAGGGGGCCGGTGAAAAACTGTTTTTT; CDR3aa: CASREQGAGEKLFF
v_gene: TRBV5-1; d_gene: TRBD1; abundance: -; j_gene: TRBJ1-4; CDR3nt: TGCGCCAGCAGCTCCGACAGGGGGGTCGGTAAACTGTTTTTT; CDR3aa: CASSSDRGVGKLFF
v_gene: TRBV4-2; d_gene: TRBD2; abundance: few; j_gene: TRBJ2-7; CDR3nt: TGTGCCAGCAGCCATATAGCGGGGACTTTTTACGAGCAGTACTTC; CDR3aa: CASSHIAGTFYEQYF
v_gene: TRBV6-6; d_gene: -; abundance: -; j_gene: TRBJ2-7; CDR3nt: TGTGCCAGCAGTACGAACTACGAGCAGTACTTC; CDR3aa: CASSTNYEQYF
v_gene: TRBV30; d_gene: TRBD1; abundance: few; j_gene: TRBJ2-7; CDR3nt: TGTGCCTGGAGCGCCGGGACAGGGGATGGGAAGCAGTACTTC; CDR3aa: CAWSAGTGDGKQYF
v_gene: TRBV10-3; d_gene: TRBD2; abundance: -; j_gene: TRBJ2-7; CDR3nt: TGTGCCACATTAGCGGGGCTGAACTCCTACGAGCAGTACTTC; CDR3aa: CATLAGLNSYEQYF
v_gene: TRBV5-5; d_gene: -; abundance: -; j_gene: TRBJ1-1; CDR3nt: TGTGCCAGCAGCTTGCGGCCCATGAGGGACACTGAAGCTTTCTTT; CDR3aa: CASSLRPMRDTEAFF
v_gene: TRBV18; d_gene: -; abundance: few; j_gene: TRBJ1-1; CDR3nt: TGTGCCAGCTCACCGCCCTTTGGGGGTGGATTGGGGAACACTGAAGCTTTCTTT; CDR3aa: CASSPPFGGGLGNTEAFF
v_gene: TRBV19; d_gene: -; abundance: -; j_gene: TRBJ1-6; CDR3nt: TGTGCCAGTAGTGCGGCAGGGAATTCACCCCTCCACTTT; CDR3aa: CASSAAGNSPLHF
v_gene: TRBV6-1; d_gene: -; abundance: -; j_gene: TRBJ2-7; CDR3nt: TGTGCCAGCAGTGCGGGTCACAGACTATACGAGCAGTACTTC; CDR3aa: CASSAGHRLYEQYF
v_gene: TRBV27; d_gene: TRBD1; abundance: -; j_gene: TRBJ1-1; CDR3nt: TGTGCCAGCAGTCCCGGGACAGGGAACACTGAAGCTTTCTTT; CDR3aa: CASSPGTGNTEAFF
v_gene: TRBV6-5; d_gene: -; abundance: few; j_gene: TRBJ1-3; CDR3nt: TGTGCCAGCAGTTACGGGGTCGGGGCGAACACCATATATTTT; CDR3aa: CASSYGVGANTIYF
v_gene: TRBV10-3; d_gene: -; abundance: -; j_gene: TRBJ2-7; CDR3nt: TGTGCCATCAGTGAGTCGAGGTACGAGCAGTACTTC; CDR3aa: CAISESRYEQYF
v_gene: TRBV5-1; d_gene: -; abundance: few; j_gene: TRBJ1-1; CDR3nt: TGCGCCAGCAGCTTGGTTAGGACGGAATACACTGAAGCTTTCTTT; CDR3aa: CASSLVRTEYTEAFF
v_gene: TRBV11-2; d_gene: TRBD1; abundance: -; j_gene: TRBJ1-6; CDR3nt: TGTGCCAGCAGCTTAGTGGCCAGGGGGAGATCACCCCTCCACTTT; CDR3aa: CASSLVARGRSPLHF
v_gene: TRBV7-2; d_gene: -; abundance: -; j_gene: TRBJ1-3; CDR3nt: TGTGCCAGCATGGGGCAGACCCTGGTAAACACCATATATTTT; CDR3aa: CASMGQTLVNTIYF
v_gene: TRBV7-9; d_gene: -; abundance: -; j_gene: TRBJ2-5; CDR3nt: TGTGCCAGCAGGGCTTGGGGGCTTCTCGAGACCCAGTACTTC; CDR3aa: CASRAWGLLETQYF
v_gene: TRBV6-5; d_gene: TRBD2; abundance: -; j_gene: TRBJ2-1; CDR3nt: TGTGCCAGCAGTTACCTAGCGGGGGTGGGGTACAATGAGCAGTTCTTC; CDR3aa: CASSYLAGVGYNEQFF
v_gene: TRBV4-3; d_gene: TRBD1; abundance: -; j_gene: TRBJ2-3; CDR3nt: TGCGCCAGCAGCCAAGTTTTCGACGGACAGGGGAGGCGCACAGATACGCAGTATTTT; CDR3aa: CASSQVFDGQGRRTDTQYF